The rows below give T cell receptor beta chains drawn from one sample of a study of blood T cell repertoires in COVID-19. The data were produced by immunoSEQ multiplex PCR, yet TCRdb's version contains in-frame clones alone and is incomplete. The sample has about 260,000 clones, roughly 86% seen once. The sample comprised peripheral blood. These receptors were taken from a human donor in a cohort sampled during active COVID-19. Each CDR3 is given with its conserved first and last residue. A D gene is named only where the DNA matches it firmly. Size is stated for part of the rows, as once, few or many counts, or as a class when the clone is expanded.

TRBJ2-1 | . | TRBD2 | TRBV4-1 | CASSQPGLGINEQFF | TGCGCCAGCAGCCAACCGGGACTAGGTATCAATGAGCAGTTCTTC
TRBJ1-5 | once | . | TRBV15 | CATSRGVSRGNQPQHF | TGTGCCACCAGCAGAGGCGTCTCTCGTGGCAATCAGCCCCAGCATTTT
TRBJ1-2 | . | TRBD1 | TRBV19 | CASSDRGYGYTF | TGTGCCAGTAGTGACAGGGGCTATGGCTACACCTTC
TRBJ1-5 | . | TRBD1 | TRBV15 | CATSRPRGTGGFSNQPQHF | TGTGCCACCAGCAGACCACGGGGGACAGGGGGCTTCAGCAATCAGCCCCAGCATTTT
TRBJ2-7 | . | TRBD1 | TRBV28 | CASRPGQAFYEQYF | TGTGCCAGCAGGCCGGGACAGGCATTCTACGAGCAGTACTTC
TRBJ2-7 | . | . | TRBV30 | CAWSVNLRGEQYF | TGTGCCTGGAGTGTAAACCTCCGGGGCGAGCAGTACTTC
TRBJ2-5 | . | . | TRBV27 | CASSLSKLDEGQETQYF | TGTGCCAGCAGTTTATCGAAGTTGGATGAGGGACAAGAGACCCAGTACTTC
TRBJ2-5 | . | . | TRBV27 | CASSATPSGETQYF | TGTGCCAGCAGTGCCACCCCGAGCGGGGAGACCCAGTACTTC
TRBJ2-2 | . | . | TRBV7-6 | CASSLVGDSTGELFF | TGTGCCAGCAGCTTAGTCGGGGACTCCACCGGGGAGCTGTTTTTT
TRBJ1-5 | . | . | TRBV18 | CASSPYSNQPQHF | TGTGCCAGCTCACCCTATAGCAATCAGCCCCAGCATTTT
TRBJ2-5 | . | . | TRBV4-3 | CASSQEYRTAETQYF | TGCGCCAGCAGCCAAGAATATAGGACTGCAGAGACCCAGTACTTC
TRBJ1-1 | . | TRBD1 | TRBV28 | CASPPNFGQGALNTEAFF | TGTGCCAGCCCTCCTAACTTCGGGCAGGGGGCCCTGAACACTGAAGCTTTCTTT
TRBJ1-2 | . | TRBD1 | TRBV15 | CATKDDTGGIYGYTF | TGTGCCACCAAAGATGATACAGGGGGCATCTATGGCTACACCTTC
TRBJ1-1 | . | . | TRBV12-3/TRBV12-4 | CASSTGEDTEAFF | TGTGCCAGCAGCACAGGAGAGGACACTGAAGCTTTCTTT
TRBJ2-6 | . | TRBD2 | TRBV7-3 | CASSLTVTSGPGGANVLTF | TGTGCCAGCAGCTTAACCGTGACTAGCGGCCCGGGGGGGGCCAACGTCCTGACTTTC
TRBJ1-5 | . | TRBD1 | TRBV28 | CASIIDRVINQPQHF | TGTGCCAGCATCATAGACAGGGTCATCAATCAGCCCCAGCATTTT
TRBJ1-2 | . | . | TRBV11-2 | CASSLVAGGIVSGYTF | TGTGCCAGCAGCTTAGTTGCGGGGGGGATAGTCTCTGGCTACACCTTC
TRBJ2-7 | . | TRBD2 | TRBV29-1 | CSVDVGGSYEQYF | TGCAGCGTTGATGTCGGGGGGTCCTACGAGCAGTACTTC
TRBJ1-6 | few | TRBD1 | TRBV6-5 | CASKPWDSNNSPLHF | TGTGCCAGCAAGCCATGGGACAGCAATAATTCACCCCTCCACTTT
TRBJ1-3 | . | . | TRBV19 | CASSIQGFSGNTIYF | TGTGCCAGTAGTATACAGGGATTCTCTGGAAACACCATATATTTT
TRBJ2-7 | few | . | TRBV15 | CATSRDRSYEQYF | TGTGCCACCAGCAGAGACAGGTCCTACGAGCAGTACTTC
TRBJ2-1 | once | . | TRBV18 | CASSPRSANEQFF | TGTGCCAGCTCACCGCGGTCGGCTAATGAGCAGTTCTTC
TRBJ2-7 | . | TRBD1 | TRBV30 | CAWGQGNYEQYF | TGTGCCTGGGGACAGGGGAACTACGAGCAGTACTTC
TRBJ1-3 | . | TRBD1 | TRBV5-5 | CASSPRTGRSGNTIYF | TGTGCCAGCAGCCCTCGGACAGGGCGCTCTGGAAACACCATATATTTT
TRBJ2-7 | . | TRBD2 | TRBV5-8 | CASSLYRLAGAYEQYF | TGTGCCAGCAGCTTATACAGACTAGCGGGGGCCTACGAGCAGTACTTC
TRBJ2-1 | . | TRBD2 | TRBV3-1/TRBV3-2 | CASNQRDQYNEQFF | TGTGCCAGCAACCAGCGGGACCAGTACAATGAGCAGTTCTTC
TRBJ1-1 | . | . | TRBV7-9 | CASSLSGGGEAFF | TGTGCCAGCAGCTTAAGTGGGGGCGGGGAAGCTTTCTTT
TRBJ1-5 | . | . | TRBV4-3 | CASSQDGTSNQPQHF | TGCGCCAGCAGCCAAGATGGGACAAGCAATCAGCCCCAGCATTTT
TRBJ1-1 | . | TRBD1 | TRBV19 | CASSIDLRGPEAFF | TGTGCCAGTAGTATAGATCTAAGGGGGCCCGAAGCTTTCTTT
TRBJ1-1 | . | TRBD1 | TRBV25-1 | CASSETGNLARAFF | TGTGCCAGCAGTGAGACAGGGAATTTGGCGCGAGCTTTCTTT
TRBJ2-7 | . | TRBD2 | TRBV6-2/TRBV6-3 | CASSYYGLAGYEQYF | TGTGCCAGCAGTTACTACGGACTAGCGGGCTACGAGCAGTACTTC
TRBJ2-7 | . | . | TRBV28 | CASSYRFEQYF | TGTGCCAGCAGTTACAGATTCGAGCAGTACTTC
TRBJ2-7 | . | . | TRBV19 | CASSGDTSYEQYF | TGTGCCAGTAGTGGCGACACCTCCTACGAGCAGTACTTC
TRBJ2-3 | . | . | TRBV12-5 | CASGLKLTDTQYF | TGTGCTAGTGGTTTGAAACTCACAGATACGCAGTATTTT
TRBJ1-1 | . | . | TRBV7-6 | CASSSRNTEAFF | TGTGCCAGCAGCTCCCGGAACACTGAAGCTTTCTTT
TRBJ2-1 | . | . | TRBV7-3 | CASSSEGASYNEQFF | TGTGCCAGCAGCTCCGAAGGGGCCTCCTACAATGAGCAGTTCTTC
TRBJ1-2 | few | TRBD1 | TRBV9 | CASSVGGQEFYGYTF | TGTGCCAGCAGCGTAGGGGGACAGGAGTTCTATGGCTACACCTTC
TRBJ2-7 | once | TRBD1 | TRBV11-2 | CASSSPGQGSHEQYF | TGTGCCAGCAGCTCGCCGGGACAGGGTTCCCACGAGCAGTACTTC
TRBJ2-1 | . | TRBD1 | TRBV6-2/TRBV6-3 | CASSSGQGGPNEQFF | TGTGCCAGCAGCTCGGGACAGGGGGGCCCCAATGAGCAGTTCTTC
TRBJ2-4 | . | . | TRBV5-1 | CASSLVSGEENIQYF | TGCGCCAGCAGCTTGGTTTCCGGGGAGGAAAACATTCAGTACTTC
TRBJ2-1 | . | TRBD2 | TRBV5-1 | CASSSGLAGGNEQFF | TGCGCCAGCAGCTCGGGACTAGCGGGGGGAAATGAGCAGTTCTTC
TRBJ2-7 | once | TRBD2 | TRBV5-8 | CASSLGGRTSQYF | TGTGCCAGCAGCTTGGGGGGAAGGACTAGTCAGTACTTC
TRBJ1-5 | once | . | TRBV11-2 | CASSFLGQPQHF | TGTGCCAGCAGCTTCCTAGGTCAGCCCCAGCATTTT
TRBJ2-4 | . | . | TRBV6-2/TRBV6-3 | CASSYRDNPGENIQYF | TGTGCCAGCAGTTACCGGGACAACCCGGGTGAAAACATTCAGTACTTC
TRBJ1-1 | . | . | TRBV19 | CASSIDRGYTEAFF | TGTGCCAGTAGTATAGACAGGGGATACACTGAAGCTTTCTTT
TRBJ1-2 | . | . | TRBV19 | CASSMAGRLRGYTF | TGTGCCAGTAGTATGGCGGGAAGGTTGCGTGGCTACACCTTC
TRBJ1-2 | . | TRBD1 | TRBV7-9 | CASSLLERLTGDGYTF | TGTGCCAGCAGCCTCCTCGAGCGACTGACAGGGGATGGCTACACCTTC
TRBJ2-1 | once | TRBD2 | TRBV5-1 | CASSQGTSGRVYNEQFF | TGCGCCAGCAGCCAAGGGACTAGCGGGAGGGTTTACAATGAGCAGTTCTTC
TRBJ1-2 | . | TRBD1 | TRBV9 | CASSQGQAYGYTF | TGTGCCAGCAGCCAGGGACAGGCCTATGGCTACACCTTC
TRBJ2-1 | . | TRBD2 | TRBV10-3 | CAISVRPPGLAGGSYNEQFF | TGTGCCATCAGTGTTCGCCCCCCGGGACTAGCGGGGGGATCCTACAATGAGCAGTTCTTC
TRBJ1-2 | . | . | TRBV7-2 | CASSRTTGGGGTYGYTF | TGTGCCAGCAGCCGCACCACGGGCGGGGGGGGGACATATGGCTACACCTTC
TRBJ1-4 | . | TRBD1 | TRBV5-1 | CASSPNGGAGGEKLFF | TGCGCCAGCAGCCCGAATGGTGGGGCAGGGGGTGAAAAACTGTTTTTT
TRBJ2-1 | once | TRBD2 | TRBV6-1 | CASSDLAGQFF | TGTGCCAGCAGTGATTTAGCGGGCCAGTTCTTC
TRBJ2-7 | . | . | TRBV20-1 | CSAREVREQYF | TGCAGTGCTAGGGAGGTCCGCGAGCAGTACTTC
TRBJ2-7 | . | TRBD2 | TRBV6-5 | CASRPSGGYYEQYF | TGTGCCAGCAGACCTTCGGGGGGGTACTACGAGCAGTACTTC